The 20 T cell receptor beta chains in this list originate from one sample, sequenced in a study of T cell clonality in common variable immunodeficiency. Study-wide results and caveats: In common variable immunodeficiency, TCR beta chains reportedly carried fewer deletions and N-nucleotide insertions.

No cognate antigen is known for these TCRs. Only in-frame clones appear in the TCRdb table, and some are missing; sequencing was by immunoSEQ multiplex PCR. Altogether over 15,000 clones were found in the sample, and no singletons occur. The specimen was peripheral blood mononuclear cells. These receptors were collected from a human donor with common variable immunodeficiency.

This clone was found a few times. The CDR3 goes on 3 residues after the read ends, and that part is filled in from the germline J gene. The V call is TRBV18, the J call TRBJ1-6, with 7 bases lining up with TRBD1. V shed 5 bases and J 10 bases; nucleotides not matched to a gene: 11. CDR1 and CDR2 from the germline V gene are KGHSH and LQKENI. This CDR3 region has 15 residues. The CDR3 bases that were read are TGTGCCAGCTCATCCAACTTCAAACAGGGGTCACCC. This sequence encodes CASSSNFKQGSP. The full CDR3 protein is CASSSNFKQGSPLHF.

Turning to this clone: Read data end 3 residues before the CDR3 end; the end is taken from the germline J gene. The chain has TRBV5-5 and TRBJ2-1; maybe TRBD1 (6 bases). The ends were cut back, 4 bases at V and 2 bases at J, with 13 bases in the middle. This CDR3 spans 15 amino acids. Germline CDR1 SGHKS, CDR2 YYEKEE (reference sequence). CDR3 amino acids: CASSEQGNPYNEQFF. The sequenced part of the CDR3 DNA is TGTGCCAGCAGCGAACAGGGAAACCCCTACAATGAG.

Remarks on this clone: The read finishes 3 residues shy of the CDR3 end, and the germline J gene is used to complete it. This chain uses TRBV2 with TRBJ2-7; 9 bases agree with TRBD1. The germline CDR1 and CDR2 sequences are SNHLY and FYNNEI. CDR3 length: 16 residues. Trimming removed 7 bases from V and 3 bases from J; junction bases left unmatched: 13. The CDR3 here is CASTKRGGTGNYEQYF. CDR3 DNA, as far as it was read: TGTGCCAGCACCAAGAGGGGGGGGACAGGGAACTACGAG.

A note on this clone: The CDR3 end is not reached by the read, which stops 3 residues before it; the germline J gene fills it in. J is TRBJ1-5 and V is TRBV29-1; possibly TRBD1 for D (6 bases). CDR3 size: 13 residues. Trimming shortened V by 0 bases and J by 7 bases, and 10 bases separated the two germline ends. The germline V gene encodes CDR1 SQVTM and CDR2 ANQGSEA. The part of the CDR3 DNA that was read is TGCAGCGTTGAAGAAGGGGGAGGACAGCCC. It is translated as CSVEEGGGQP. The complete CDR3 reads CSVEEGGGQPQHF.

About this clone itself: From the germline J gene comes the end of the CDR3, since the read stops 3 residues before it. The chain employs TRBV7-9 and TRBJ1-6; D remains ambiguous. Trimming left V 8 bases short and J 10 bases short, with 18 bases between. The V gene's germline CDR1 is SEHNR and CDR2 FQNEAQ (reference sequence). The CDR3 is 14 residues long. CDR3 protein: CASGRGYGGSPLHF. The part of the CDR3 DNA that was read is TGTGCCAGCGGCCGGGGATACGGAGGGTCACCC. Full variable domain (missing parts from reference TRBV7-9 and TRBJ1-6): DTGVSQNPRHKITKRGQNVTFRCDPISEHNRLYWYRQTLGQGPEFLTYFQNEAQLEKSRLLSDRFSAERPKGSFSTLEIQRTEQGDSAMYLCASGRGYGGSPLHFGNGTRLTVT.

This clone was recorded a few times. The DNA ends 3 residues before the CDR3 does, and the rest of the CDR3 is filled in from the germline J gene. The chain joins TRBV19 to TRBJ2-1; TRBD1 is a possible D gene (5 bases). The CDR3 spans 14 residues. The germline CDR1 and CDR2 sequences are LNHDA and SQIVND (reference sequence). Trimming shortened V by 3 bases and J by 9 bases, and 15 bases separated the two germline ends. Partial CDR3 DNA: TGTGCCAGTAGTATCCGTTGGCAGGGCGCTGAG. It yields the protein CASSIRWQGAE. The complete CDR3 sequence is CASSIRWQGAEQFF.

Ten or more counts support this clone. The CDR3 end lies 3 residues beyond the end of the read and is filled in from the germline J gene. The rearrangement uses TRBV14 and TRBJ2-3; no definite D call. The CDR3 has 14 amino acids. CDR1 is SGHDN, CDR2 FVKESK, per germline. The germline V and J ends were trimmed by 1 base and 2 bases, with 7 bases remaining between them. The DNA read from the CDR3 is TGTGCCAGCAGCCAAGCACTTTTCACAGATACG. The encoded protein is CASSQALFTDT. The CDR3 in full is CASSQALFTDTQYF. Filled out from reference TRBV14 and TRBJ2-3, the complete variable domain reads EAGVTQFPSHSVIEKGQTVTLRCDPISGHDNLYWYRRVMGKEIKFLLHFVKESKQDESGMPNNRFLAERTGGTYSTLKVQPAELEDSGVYFCASSQALFTDTQYFGPGTRLTVL.

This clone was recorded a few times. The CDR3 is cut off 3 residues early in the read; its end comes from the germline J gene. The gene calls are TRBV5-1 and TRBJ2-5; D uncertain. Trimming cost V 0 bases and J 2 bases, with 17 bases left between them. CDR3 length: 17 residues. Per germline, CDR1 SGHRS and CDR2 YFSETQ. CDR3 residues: CASSLGRTVQLQETQYF. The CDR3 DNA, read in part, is TGCGCCAGCAGCTTGGGCCGTACAGTCCAATTACAAGAGACC.

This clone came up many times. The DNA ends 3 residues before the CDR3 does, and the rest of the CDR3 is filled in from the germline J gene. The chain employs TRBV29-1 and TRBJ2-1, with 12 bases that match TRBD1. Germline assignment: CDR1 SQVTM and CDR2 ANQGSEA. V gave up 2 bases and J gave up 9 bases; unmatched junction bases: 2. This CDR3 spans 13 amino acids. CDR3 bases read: TGCAGCGTTGAAAGGGACAGGGGGCCTGAG. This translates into CSVERDRGPE. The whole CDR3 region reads CSVERDRGPEQFF.

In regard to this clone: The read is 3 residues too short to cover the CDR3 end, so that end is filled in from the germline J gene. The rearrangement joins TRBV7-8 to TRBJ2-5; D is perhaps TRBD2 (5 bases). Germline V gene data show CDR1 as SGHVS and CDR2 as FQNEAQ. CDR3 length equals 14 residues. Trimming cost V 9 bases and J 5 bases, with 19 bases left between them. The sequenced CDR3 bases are TGTGCCAGTACCCCTATGGAGGTAGCTGAGACC. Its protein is CASTPMEVAET. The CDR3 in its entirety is CASTPMEVAETQYF.

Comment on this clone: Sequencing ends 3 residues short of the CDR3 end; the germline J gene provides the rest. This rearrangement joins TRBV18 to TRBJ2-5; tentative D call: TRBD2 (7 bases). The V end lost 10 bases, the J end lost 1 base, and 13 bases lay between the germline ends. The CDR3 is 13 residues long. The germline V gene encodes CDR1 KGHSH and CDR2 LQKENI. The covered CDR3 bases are TGTGCCACACACGGGGGGCCCCAAGAGACC. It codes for CATHGGPQET. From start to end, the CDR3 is CATHGGPQETQYF.

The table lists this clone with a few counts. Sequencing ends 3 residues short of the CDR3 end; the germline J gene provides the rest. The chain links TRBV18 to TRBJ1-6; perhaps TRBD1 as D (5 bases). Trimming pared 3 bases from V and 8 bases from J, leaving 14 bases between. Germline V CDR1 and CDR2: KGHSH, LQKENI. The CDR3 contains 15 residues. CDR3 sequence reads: CASSPLSGGDSPLHF. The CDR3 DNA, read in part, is TGTGCCAGCTCACCCCTCTCGGGGGGGGATTCACCC.

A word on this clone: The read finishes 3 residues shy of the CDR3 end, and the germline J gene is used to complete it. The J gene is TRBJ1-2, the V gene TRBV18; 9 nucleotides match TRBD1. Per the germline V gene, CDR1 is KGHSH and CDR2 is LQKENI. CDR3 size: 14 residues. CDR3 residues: CASSPPGTGLPYTF. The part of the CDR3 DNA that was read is TGTGCCAGCTCACCCCCAGGGACAGGGCTTCCC.

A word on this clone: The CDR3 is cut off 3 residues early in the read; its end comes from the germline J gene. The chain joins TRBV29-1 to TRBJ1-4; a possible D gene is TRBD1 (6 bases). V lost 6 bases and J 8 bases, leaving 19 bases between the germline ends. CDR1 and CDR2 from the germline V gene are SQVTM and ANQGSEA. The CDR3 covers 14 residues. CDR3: CSVDPEGGGEKLFF. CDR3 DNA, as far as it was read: TGCAGCGTGGATCCGGAGGGAGGGGGAGAAAAA. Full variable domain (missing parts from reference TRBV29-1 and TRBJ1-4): SAVISQKPSRDICQRGTSLTIQCQVDSQVTMMFWYRQQPGQSLTLIATANQGSEATYESGFVIDKFPISRPNLTFSTLTVSNMSPEDSSIYLCSVDPEGGGEKLFFGSGTQLSVL.

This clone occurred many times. CDR3 sequence: CASSPTVGAQETQYF. Incomplete CDR3 DNA: TGTGCCAGCTCACCAACGGTTGGGGCTCAAGAGACC. This chain connects TRBV18 to TRBJ2-5, with D perhaps TRBD1 (5 bases). The CDR3 end lies 3 residues beyond the end of the read and is filled in from the germline J gene. The CDR3 extends over 15 amino acids. From germline, CDR1 is KGHSH and CDR2 LQKENI. V lost 2 bases to trimming and J lost 2 bases, with 12 bases between them.

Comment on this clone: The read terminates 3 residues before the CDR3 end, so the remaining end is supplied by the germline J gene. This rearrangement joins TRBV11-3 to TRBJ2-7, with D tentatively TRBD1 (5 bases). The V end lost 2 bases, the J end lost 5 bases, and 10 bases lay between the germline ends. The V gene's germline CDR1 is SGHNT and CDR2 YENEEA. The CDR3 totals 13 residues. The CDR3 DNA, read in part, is TGTGCCAGCAGCTTACCAGGGAACAACGAG. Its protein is CASSLPGNNE. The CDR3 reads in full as CASSLPGNNEQYF.

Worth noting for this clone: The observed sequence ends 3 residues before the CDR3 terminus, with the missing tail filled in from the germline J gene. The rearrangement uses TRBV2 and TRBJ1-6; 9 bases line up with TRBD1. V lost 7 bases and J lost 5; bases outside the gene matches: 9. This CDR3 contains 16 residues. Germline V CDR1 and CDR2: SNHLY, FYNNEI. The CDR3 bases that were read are TGTGCCAGCAACAGACAGGGGGTCCTTAATAATTCACCC. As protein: CASNRQGVLNNSP. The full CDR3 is CASNRQGVLNNSPLHF.

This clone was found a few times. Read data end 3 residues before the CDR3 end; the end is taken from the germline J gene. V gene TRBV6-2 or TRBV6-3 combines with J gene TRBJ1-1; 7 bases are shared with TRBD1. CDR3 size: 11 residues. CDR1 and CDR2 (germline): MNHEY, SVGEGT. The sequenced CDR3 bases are TGTGCCAGCAGTTTTGACAGGGTC. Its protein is CASSFDRV. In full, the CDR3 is CASSFDRVAFF.

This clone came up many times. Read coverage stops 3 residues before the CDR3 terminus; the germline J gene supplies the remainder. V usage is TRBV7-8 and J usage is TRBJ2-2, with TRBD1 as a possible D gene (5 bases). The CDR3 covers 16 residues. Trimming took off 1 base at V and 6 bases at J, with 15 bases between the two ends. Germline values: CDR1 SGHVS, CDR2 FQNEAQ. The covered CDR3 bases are TGTGCCAGCAGCTTAGATCAGGGTTTGGTTGCCGGGGAG. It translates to CASSLDQGLVAGE. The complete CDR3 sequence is CASSLDQGLVAGELFF.

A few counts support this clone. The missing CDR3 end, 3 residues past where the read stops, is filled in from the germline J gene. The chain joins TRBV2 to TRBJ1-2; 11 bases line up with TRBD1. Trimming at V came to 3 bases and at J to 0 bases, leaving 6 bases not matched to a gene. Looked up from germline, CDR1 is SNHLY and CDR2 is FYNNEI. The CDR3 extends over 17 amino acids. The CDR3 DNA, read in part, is TGTGCCAGCAGTGAGGGACAGGGGGGCCTTACTAACTATGGC. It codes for CASSEGQGGLTNYG. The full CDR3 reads CASSEGQGGLTNYGYTF.